This T cell receptor beta chain was recovered during a study of CD8+CD57+ T cells in acquired aplastic anemia. Study details: The average for DNA from sorted CD4+ and CD8+ cells was about 3.3 ug.

Profiling that covered TCR beta VDJ and CDR3 relied on genomic DNA as its template. TCRdb reprocessed the reads with MiXCR, giving one entry per CDR3 protein. The repertoire has over 200,000 distinct CDR3 sequences, 60% to 65% of them found once; the top ten carry around 28%. General study points: Between patients and controls, twenty-nine CD8+ CDR3 sequences were found in common.

Note on this clonotype: Its antigen is not identified.

V trimming: 5 bases; J trimming: 1 base; junction bases outside the gene matches: 7. The germline CDR1 and CDR2 sequences are SGHTA and FQGNSA. This CDR3 has 15 amino acids. Sample: sorted CD4+, CD8+, or CD8+CD57+ T cells (not recorded which) from PBMCs. The chain has TRBV7-2 and TRBJ1-1; 7 bases align to TRBD1. This receptor was obtained from a human donor in good health. The CDR3 loop is CASSRAGQQNTEAFF. DNA for the CDR3: TGTGCCAGCAGCAGGGCGGGACAGCAGAACACTGAAGCTTTCTTT.